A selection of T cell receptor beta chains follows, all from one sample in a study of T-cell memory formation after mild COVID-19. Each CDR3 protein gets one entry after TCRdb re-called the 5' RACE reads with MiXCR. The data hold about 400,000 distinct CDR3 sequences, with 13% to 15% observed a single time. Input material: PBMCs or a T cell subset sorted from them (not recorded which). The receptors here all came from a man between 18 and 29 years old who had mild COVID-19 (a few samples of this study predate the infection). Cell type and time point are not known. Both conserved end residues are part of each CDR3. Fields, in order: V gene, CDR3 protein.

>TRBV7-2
CASSLGVAGEVDF
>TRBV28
CASSLWEYEAFF
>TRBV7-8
CASSLAVGVRNTEAFF
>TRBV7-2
CASSRNRGEVGYTF
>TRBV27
CASSPMGLVGNDGYTF
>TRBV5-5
CASSLGWSVDEQYF
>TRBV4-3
CASSQASGGHTDTQYF
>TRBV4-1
CASSQEAPGTDSNQPQHF
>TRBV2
CASSDGAAGTQYF
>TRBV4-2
CASSQDQSAGPYGYTF
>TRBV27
CASSFAGGGQPQHF
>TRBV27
CASSVTGGEAFF
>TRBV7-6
CASSLNPSKLTSGTEAFF
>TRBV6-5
CASSRGTGGVATDTQYF
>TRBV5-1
CASSLGPNIGDTGELFF
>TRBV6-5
CASTPGQKAEAFF
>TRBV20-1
CSAGTAILNTEAFF
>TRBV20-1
CSARRELAAMSTESFF
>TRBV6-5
CASTYGIGNTGELFF
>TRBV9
CASSEGGYTGELFF
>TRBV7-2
CASSYRGRSSGANVLTF
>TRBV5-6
CASSLRAGQFF
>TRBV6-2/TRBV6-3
CASSTTSGGDNEQFF
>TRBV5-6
CASSLTVYGYTF
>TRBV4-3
CASSQSGGFYGTQYF
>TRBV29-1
CSVSDGSYNEQFF
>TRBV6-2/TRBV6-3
CASSTPRTGSSYEQYF
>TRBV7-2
CASSLGLLATNEKLFF
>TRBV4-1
CASSHGQGVRYNSPLHF
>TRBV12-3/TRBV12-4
CASSLGLGSEQYF
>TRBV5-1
CASSLAGTSSTDTQYF
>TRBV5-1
CASSRGTGALFVYEQYF
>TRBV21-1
CASSKGRLGLVNTEAFF
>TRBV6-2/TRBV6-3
CASSGDVGKLFF
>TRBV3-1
CASSQAGARNIQYF